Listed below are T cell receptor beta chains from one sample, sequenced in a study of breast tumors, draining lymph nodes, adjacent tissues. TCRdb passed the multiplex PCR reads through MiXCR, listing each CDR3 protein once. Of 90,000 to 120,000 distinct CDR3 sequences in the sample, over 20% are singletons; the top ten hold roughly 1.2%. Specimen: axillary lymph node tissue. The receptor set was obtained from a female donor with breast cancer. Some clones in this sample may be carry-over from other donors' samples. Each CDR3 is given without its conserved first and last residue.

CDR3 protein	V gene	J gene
ASSQGLAGVEQY	TRBV7-2	TRBJ2-7
ASSPYRVQNIQY	TRBV2	TRBJ2-4
ATRNSGGGYEQY	TRBV6-6	TRBJ2-7
ASSPGRIYEQY	TRBV6-6	TRBJ2-7
ASYFNEKLF	TRBV10-2	TRBJ1-4
ASSLRNEKLF	TRBV28	TRBJ1-4
ASSPTVNTGELF	TRBV7-3	TRBJ2-2
ASSSGQHYEQY	TRBV28	TRBJ2-7
ASSPALLNSPLH	TRBV28	TRBJ1-6
ASTPGTGFVEQY	TRBV19	TRBJ2-7
ASGFGQGVSGELF	TRBV27	TRBJ2-2
ASSLAGLSNQPQH	TRBV5-5	TRBJ1-5
ASSRLRGYGNEQF	TRBV6-5	TRBJ2-1
ASSQSKGYEQY	TRBV18	TRBJ2-7
ASSIGQGATWQPQH	TRBV19	TRBJ1-5
ASRATNEKLF	TRBV10-2	TRBJ1-4
AISDQGGYT	TRBV10-3	TRBJ1-2
ASSRIRKGIGELF	TRBV14	TRBJ2-2
ASRTLAGEETQY	TRBV28	TRBJ2-5
ASSFGGADEKLL	TRBV5-6	TRBJ1-4
ASSPGRANEKLF	TRBV9	TRBJ1-4
AISNSGRDEQF	TRBV10-3	TRBJ2-1
ATSDRDRGSYNEQF	TRBV24-1	TRBJ2-1
ASSINRGELSNEQF	TRBV6-1	TRBJ2-1
AIASRPGTGPIRGYEQF	TRBV10-3	TRBJ2-1
ASRPPGQGYGYT	TRBV2	TRBJ1-2
ASSVGQGAGEQY	TRBV9	TRBJ2-7
AAAPSSGNTIY	TRBV6-1	TRBJ1-3
ASSRQGNTEAF	TRBV5-1	TRBJ1-1
ASSSAGGTDTQY	TRBV7-3	TRBJ2-3
ASNYVPGASYNEQF	TRBV6-1	TRBJ2-1
ASSEELWGYT	TRBV6-1	TRBJ1-2
ASSEAETPPY	TRBV6-1	TRBJ2-4
ASSGTGSFTDTQY	TRBV2	TRBJ2-3
ASSPGTGVRSYNEQF	TRBV6-1	TRBJ2-1
SASEAGGRDEQF	TRBV20-1	TRBJ2-1
ASSLAELTYEQY	TRBV7-9	TRBJ2-7
ASSYNRGLEQY	TRBV27	TRBJ2-7
ASGQAKWGYT	TRBV19	TRBJ1-2
ASSVVGRGSSYNEQF	TRBV9	TRBJ2-1
ATQGSIVADTQY	TRBV19	TRBJ2-3
ATRPGTNTGELF	TRBV2	TRBJ2-2
ASRVTGGEKLF	TRBV2	TRBJ1-4
ASSLSGGDSGNTIY	TRBV5-5	TRBJ1-3
ASSELAGVGNEQF	TRBV9	TRBJ2-1
SARGAGGYDEQF	TRBV20-1	TRBJ2-1
ASSDGNTGELF	TRBV19	TRBJ2-2
ASSEGRGRKRNEQF	TRBV2	TRBJ2-1
ASSVDDASSYNEQF	TRBV9	TRBJ2-1
ASSALTGNTGELF	TRBV12-3/TRBV12-4	TRBJ2-2
AVGDNEQF	TRBV28	TRBJ2-1
AWSTGGLQF	TRBV30	TRBJ2-1
ASSPASIRGGETQY	TRBV11-2	TRBJ2-5
ASRKVGDEKLF	TRBV19	TRBJ1-4